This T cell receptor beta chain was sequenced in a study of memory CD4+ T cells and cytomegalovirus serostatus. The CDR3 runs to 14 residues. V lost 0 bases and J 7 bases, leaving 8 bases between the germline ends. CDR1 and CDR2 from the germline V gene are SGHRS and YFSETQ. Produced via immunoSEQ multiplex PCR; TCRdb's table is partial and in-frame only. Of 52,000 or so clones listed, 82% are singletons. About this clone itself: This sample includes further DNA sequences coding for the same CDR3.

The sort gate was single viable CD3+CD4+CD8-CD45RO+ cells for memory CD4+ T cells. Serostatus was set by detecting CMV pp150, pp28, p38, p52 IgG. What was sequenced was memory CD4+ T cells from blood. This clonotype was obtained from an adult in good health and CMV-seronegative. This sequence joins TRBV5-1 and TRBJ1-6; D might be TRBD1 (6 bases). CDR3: CASSLGTENSPLHF. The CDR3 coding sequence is TGCGCCAGCAGCTTGGGGACAGAAAATTCACCCCTCCACTTT.